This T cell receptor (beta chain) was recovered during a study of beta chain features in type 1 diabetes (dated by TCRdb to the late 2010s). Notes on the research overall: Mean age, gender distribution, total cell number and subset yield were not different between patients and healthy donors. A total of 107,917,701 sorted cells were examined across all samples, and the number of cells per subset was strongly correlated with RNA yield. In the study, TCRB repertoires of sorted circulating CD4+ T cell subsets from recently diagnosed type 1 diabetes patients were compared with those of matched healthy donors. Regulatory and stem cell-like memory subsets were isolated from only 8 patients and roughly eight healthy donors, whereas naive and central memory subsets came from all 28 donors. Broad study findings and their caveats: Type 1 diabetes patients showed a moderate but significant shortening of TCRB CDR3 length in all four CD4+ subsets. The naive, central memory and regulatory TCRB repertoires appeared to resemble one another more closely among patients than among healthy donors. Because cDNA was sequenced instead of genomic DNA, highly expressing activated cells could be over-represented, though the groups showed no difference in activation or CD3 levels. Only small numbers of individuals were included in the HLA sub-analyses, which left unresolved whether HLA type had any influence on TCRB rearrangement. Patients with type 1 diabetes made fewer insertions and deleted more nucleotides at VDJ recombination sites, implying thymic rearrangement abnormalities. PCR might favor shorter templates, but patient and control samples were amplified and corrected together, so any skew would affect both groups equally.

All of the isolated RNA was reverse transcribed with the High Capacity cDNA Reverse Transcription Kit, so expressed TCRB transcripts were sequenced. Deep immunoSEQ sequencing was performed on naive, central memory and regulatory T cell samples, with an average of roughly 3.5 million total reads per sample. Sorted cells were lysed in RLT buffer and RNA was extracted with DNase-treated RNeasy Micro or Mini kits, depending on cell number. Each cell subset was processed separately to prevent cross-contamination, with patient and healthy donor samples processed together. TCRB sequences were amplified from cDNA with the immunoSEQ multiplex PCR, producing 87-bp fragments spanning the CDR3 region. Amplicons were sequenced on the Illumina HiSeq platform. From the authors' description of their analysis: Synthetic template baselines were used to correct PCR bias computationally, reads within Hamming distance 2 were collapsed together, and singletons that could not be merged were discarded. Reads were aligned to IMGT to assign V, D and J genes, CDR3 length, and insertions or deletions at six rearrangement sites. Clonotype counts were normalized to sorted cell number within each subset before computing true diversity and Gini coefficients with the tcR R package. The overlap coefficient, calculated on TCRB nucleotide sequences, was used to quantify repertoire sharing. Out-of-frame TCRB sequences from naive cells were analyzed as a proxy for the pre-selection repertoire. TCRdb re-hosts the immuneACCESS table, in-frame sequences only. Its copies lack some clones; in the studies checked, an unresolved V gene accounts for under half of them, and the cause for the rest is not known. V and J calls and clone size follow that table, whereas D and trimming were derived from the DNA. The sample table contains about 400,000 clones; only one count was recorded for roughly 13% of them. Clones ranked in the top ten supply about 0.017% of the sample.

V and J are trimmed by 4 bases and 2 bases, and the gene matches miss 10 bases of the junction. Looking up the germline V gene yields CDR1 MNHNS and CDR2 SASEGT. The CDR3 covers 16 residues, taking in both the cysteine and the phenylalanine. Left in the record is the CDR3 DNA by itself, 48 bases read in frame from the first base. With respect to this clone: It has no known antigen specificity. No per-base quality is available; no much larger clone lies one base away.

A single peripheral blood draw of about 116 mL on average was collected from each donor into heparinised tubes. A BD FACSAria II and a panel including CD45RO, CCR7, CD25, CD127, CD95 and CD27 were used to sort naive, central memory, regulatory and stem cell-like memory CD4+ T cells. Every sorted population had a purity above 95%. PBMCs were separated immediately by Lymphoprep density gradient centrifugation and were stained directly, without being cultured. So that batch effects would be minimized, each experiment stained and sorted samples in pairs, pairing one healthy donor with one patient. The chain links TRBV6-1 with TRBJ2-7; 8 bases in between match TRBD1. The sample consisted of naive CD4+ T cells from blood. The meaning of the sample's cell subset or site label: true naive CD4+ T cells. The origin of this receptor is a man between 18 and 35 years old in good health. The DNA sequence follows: TGTGCCAGCAGTGCCCTCGCCGGGACAGGTGCCTACGAGCAGTACTTC. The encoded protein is CASSALAGTGAYEQYF.